This T cell receptor beta chain comes out of a study of shared clonotypes between healthy human individuals. Broader study findings: The study found about 5% of naive CD4 clonotypes shared across several donors.

The CDR3 sequence is 12 residues long. The germline V gene encodes CDR1 MNHEY and CDR2 SMNVEV (reference sequence). Deletions cut 6 bases from V and 4 bases from J, with 6 bases between. The naive CD8 fraction comprised CD45RO-negative cells positively selected for CCR7 and excluded terminally differentiated effector memory CD45RA+ cells. Each of the donors was a healthy adult who was HIV-negative and had not had a recent acute infection or vaccination. Each donor was a Caucasian adult residing in Nashville, Tennessee. The authors split each subset's genomic DNA evenly across several immunoSEQ plates. Data came from immunoSEQ multiplex PCR; TCRdb stores just in-frame clones and leaves some out. The sample carries about 2.2 million clones, about 93% recorded once. Worth noting for this clone: The antigen is unknown.

The sequence came from a man aged 18 to 30 in good health. Some clones in this sample may be carry-over from other donors' samples. The genes are TRBV27 and TRBJ2-2; TRBD1 might be the D (5 bases). Sequenced material: naive CD8+ T cells from PBMCs. The CDR3 DNA reads TGTGCCAGCAGGGGGCCCACCGGGGAGCTGTTTTTT. Protein sequence: CASRGPTGELFF.